The 14 T cell receptor beta chains listed next were all sequenced from one sample in a study of T-cell memory formation after mild COVID-19. TCRdb reprocessed the 5' RACE reads with MiXCR, giving one entry per CDR3 protein. The data contain roughly 560,000 distinct CDR3 sequences, around 21% of them seen just once; the ten biggest clones take up 12%. Sequencing was carried out using PBMCs or a T cell subset sorted from them (not recorded which). These TCRs come from an adult woman who had mild COVID-19 (a few samples of this study predate the infection). Cell type and time point are not known.

This clonotype showed up just a few times. This chain connects TRBV11-2 to TRBJ2-3; TRBD2 is a possible D gene (6 bases). Germline CDR1 reads SGHAT; CDR2 reads FQNNGV. The CDR3 spans 17 residues. Trimming removed 2 bases at V and 2 bases at J, with 17 bases between. In DNA, the CDR3 is TGTGCCAGCAGCTTACCGGCCCTGGGGGGTCACACAGATACGCAGTATTTT. Its protein is CASSLPALGGHTDTQYF.

This clonotype was counted many times. This chain's CDR3 is CASSESGQKETQYF. In DNA form, the CDR3 reads TGTGCCAGCAGTGAATCGGGACAGAAAGAGACCCAGTACTTC. The chain combines TRBV6-1 with TRBJ2-5; 7 bases are a match to TRBD1. The germline CDR1 and CDR2 sequences are MNHNS and SASEGT. The CDR3 has 14 amino acids. V lost 2 bases to trimming and J lost 3 bases; unmatched junction nucleotides: 3.

The rearrangement uses TRBV7-9 and TRBJ2-2; D is possibly TRBD1 (7 bases). The CDR3 runs 16 residues. The V gene's germline CDR1 is SEHNR and CDR2 FQNEAQ (reference sequence). Trimming removed 7 bases from V and 1 base from J, with 16 bases in between. The CDR3 nucleotides are TGTGCCAGCACCCTATCAGGGGGGCTGAACACCGGGGAGCTGTTTTTT. This translates into CASTLSGGLNTGELFF.

The chain joins TRBV5-5 to TRBJ1-5; no definite D call. With 0 bases removed from V and 0 bases from J, the gap between germline ends came to 7 bases. Germline CDR1 reads SGHKS; CDR2 reads YYEKEE (reference sequence). The length of the CDR3 is 15 residues. CDR3 sequence: CASSLVPDSNQPQHF. The CDR3 nucleotides read TGTGCCAGCAGCTTGGTGCCGGATAGCAATCAGCCCCAGCATTTT.

This clonotype has at least ten counts. This chain links TRBV5-6 with TRBJ2-3, with 10 nucleotides matching TRBD2. With 3 bases clipped from V and 3 bases from J, the junction kept 4 bases outside the gene matches. The CDR3 spans 15 residues. The germline CDR1 and CDR2 sequences are SGHDT and YYEEEE. The CDR3 here is CASSSLAGPTDTQYF. Here the CDR3 DNA reads TGTGCCAGCAGCTCACTAGCGGGGCCAACAGATACGCAGTATTTT.

There are many counts of this clonotype. The V gene is TRBV11-2, the J gene TRBJ1-2; D is uncertain. Germline-derived CDR1 and CDR2 are SGHAT and FQNNGV. Trimming pared 1 base from V and 0 bases from J, leaving 9 bases between. The CDR3 has 15 residues. CDR3 region: CASSLGPGANYGYTF. DNA for the CDR3: TGTGCCAGCAGCTTAGGTCCAGGCGCTAACTATGGCTACACCTTC. The full variable domain, completed using reference TRBV11-2 and TRBJ1-2, is EAGVAQSPRYKIIEKRQSVAFWCNPISGHATLYWYQQILGQGPKLLIQFQNNGVVDDSQLPKDRFSAERLKGVDSTLKIQPAKLEDSAVYLCASSLGPGANYGYTFGSGTRLTVV.

The J gene is TRBJ1-2, the V gene TRBV4-2, with D possibly being TRBD1 (6 bases). CDR3 length: 11 residues. Trimming removed 1 base at V and 10 bases at J, with 7 bases between. Germline CDR1 reads LGHNA; CDR2 reads YNFKEQ. CDR3 amino acids: CASSQGGPYTF. The CDR3 bases are TGTGCCAGCAGCCAAGGGGGGCCCTACACCTTC.

In this sample, this clonotype turned up many times. This chain joins TRBV2 and TRBJ2-7; the D gene could be TRBD1 or TRBD2 (6 bases each). Germline V gene sequence: CDR1 SNHLY, CDR2 FYNNEI. V lost 4 bases and J 7 bases, leaving 14 bases between the germline ends. The CDR3 length is 13 residues. CDR3 region: CASSGMGGWEQYF. DNA of the CDR3: TGTGCCAGCAGTGGTATGGGGGGCTGGGAGCAGTACTTC.

On this clonotype itself: At one boundary the junction diverges from the germline segment, which might be a read error. The J gene is TRBJ2-7, the V gene TRBV12-3 or TRBV12-4; 11 bases fit TRBD2. This CDR3 is 15 amino acids long. CDR3: CARSFGTSGSYEQYF. DNA for the CDR3: TGTGCCAGGAGTTTTGGTACTAGCGGGAGCTACGAGCAGTACTTC.

This chain connects TRBV12-3 or TRBV12-4 to TRBJ2-7, with D perhaps TRBD1 (5 bases). The ends were cut back, 5 bases at V and 7 bases at J, with 12 bases in the middle. The CDR3 is made up of 12 amino acids. CDR3 DNA sequence: TGTGCCAGCAGTATCCGCCGACAGGAGCAGTACTTC. This codes for CASSIRRQEQYF.

This clonotype turned up a few times. The rearrangement links TRBV12-3 or TRBV12-4 to TRBJ2-7; TRBD2 matches 13 bases. The CDR3 has 13 residues. Losses at the gene ends were 8 bases for V and 4 bases for J; bases not matched to a gene: 2. Here the CDR3 reads CASRLAGGYEQYF. The DNA of the CDR3 is TGTGCCAGCCGACTAGCGGGGGGTTACGAGCAGTACTTC.

Here the CDR3 reads CASSFVVEQFF. CDR3 in DNA: TGTGCCAGCAGCTTTGTCGTTGAGCAGTTCTTC. J is TRBJ2-1 and V is TRBV7-2; D remains ambiguous. This CDR3 has 11 residues. Germline V CDR1 and CDR2: SGHTA, FQGNSA. Trimming took 3 bases from V and 9 from J, leaving 6 bases between them.

This clonotype was counted a few times. This chain uses TRBV5-1 with TRBJ2-3, with 10 bases lining up with TRBD2. J gave up 0 bases and V 7 bases, and 8 bases lay outside the gene matches. CDR1 and CDR2 (germline): SGHRS, YFSETQ. The CDR3 runs 16 residues. The CDR3 coding sequence is TGCGCCAGCTCTCCGATGACTAGCGGGAGCACAGATACGCAGTATTTT. Translated, it gives CASSPMTSGSTDTQYF.

In its sample, this clonotype was seen many times. The CDR3 nucleotides are TGTGCCAGCAGCTTGGGACAGGGGGCGGCCGGGGAGCTGTTTTTT. It specifies CASSLGQGAAGELFF. The genes are TRBV5-5 and TRBJ2-2, with TRBD1 matching over 10 bases. V lost 0 bases and J lost 6; bases outside the gene matches: 2. This CDR3 has 15 residues. The germline V gene has CDR1 SGHKS and CDR2 YYEKEE (reference sequence). The entire variable domain, with the rest obtained from reference TRBV5-5 and TRBJ2-2, is as follows: DAGVTQSPTHLIKTRGQQVTLRCSPISGHKSVSWYQQVLGQGPQFIFQYYEKEERGRGNFPDRFSARQFPNYSSELNVNALLLGDSALYLCASSLGQGAAGELFFGEGSRLTVL.